This T cell receptor (beta chain) was sequenced during a study of control samples from healthy donors and cancer patients. TCRdb keeps only in-frame clones here, not all; method: immunoSEQ multiplex PCR. In the table there are 130,000 to 150,000 clones, about 88% of which are singletons. This clonotype originated in a woman aged 25 to 45 in good health. Sequencing was done on a sample of blood.

CDR3 coding DNA: TGTGCCAGCAGCCAAGACCCCGGTAGCGGGAGGGCCCCCTACAATGAGCAGTTCTTC. Translation: CASSQDPGSGRAPYNEQFF. The chain has TRBV4-2 and TRBJ2-1; 11 bases line up with TRBD2. The junction had 9 bases not matched to a gene; V was cut back by 0 bases and J by 2 bases. Germline lookup yields CDR1 LGHNA and CDR2 YNFKEQ. The CDR3 covers 19 residues.